The T cell receptor beta chain under discussion was sequenced for a study of blood T cell repertoires in COVID-19. As for the study in general: Acute and convalescent COVID-19 specimens originated in the United States, Italy and Spain. From T cells, B-cell-depleted T cells, or PBMCs came the material, which was cDNA or gDNA.

CDR1 and CDR2 (germline): SGHTA, FQGNSA. V lost 4 bases, J lost 5 bases, and 7 bases stayed unmatched. CDR3 length: 15 residues. In the authors' workflow: Reference gene primer amplification in the assay estimated nucleated cell counts. Sequencing was performed with immunoSEQ multiplex PCR; in TCRdb, only in-frame clones are kept and a portion is missing. Clone size and the V and J calls come from that table; the DNA yielded D and trimming. This sample has 150,000 to 160,000 clones, with roughly 80% found just once. Sequenced sample: peripheral blood. This chain uses TRBV7-2 with TRBJ1-4, with 7 bases matching TRBD1. This sequence originates from a man in his 60s with acute or convalescent COVID-19. The chain's CDR3 is CASSSQTGPNEKLFF. DNA for the CDR3: TGTGCCAGCAGCTCGCAGACAGGGCCGAATGAAAAACTGTTTTTT.